Shown below are 21 T cell receptor beta chains from a single sample sequenced in a study of blood T cell repertoires in COVID-19 (dated by TCRdb to the early 2020s). The library was made by the immunoSEQ multiplex PCR assay. TCRdb retrieved this table from immuneACCESS and kept in-frame rearrangements only. Not all clones are present; in checked studies, unresolved V genes account for under half, and no reason is known for the remainder. Counted in this sample were about 110,000 clones; more than 80% of them appeared once. About 1.1% of the sample comes from the top ten. The sample taken for sequencing was peripheral blood. The receptors come from a human donor in a cohort sampled during active COVID-19.

The table lists this clone with a count of one. This sequence joins TRBV20-1 and TRBJ2-1; D not certain. CDR1 and CDR2 from the germline V gene are DFQATT and SNEGSKA (reference sequence). This CDR3 is built from 10 residues. Trimming stripped 5 bases from V and 5 bases from J, with 4 bases between. The CDR3 here is CSAEDNEQFF. The DNA of the CDR3 is TGCAGTGCTGAGGACAATGAGCAGTTCTTC.

This clone was counted once. V usage is TRBV5-5 and J usage is TRBJ2-4; TRBD1 matches 7 bases. Germline values: CDR1 SGHKS, CDR2 YYEKEE (reference sequence). V was pared by 4 bases and J by 3 bases, with 4 bases of the junction left unmatched. This CDR3 comprises 14 residues. In nucleotides, the CDR3 is TGTGCCAGCAGCCCTACAGGGGTCAAAAACATTCAGTACTTC. Its translation: CASSPTGVKNIQYF.

The chain employs TRBV5-1 and TRBJ2-7, with a possible D match to TRBD1 (5 bases). V lost 1 base and J lost 2, with 13 bases in between. CDR3 length equals 15 residues. Germline lookup yields CDR1 SGHRS and CDR2 YFSETQ. The CDR3 reads CASSLNSPGPYEQYF. CDR3 nucleotide sequence: TGCGCCAGCAGCTTGAACAGCCCAGGGCCCTACGAGCAGTACTTC.

The chain recombines TRBV9 with TRBJ2-3; 9 bases align to TRBD2. J gave up 5 bases and V 7 bases, and 8 bases lay outside the gene matches. The CDR3 is 14 residues long. In germline, CDR1 is SGDLS, CDR2 YYNGEE. This CDR3 is CASGRGGQEDTQYF. The CDR3 coding sequence is TGTGCCAGCGGGCGGGGGGGCCAAGAAGATACGCAGTATTTT. The full variable domain, completed using reference TRBV9 and TRBJ2-3, is DSGVTQTPKHLITATGQRVTLRCSPRSGDLSVYWYQQSLDQGLQFLIQYYNGEERAKGNILERFSAQQFPDLHSELNLSSLELGDSALYFCASGRGGQEDTQYFGPGTRLTVL.

The V gene is TRBV5-1, the J gene TRBJ2-4; no definite D call. This CDR3 is built from 14 residues. CDR1 is SGHRS and CDR2 is YFSETQ in the germline V gene. With 5 bases removed from V and 3 bases from J, the gap between germline ends came to 12 bases. The CDR3 loop reads CASRAVDHKNIQYF. CDR3 sequence (DNA): TGCGCCAGCAGGGCGGTCGACCACAAAAACATTCAGTACTTC.

The chain is built from TRBV5-4 and TRBJ1-3; no definite D call. The CDR3 is made up of 16 amino acids. The germline gives CDR1 SGHNT, CDR2 YYREEE (reference sequence). Trimming took off 0 bases at V and 2 bases at J, with 12 bases between the two ends. In DNA, the CDR3 is TGTGCCAGCAGCTTGGCTGGGAGAGTGGCTGGAAACACCATATATTTT. Its translation is CASSLAGRVAGNTIYF.

The chain couples TRBV29-1 to TRBJ2-3; 9 bases align to TRBD2. Germline CDR1 SQVTM, CDR2 ANQGSEA. V shed 4 bases and J 2 bases; nucleotides not matched to a gene: 25. The CDR3 sequence is 21 residues long. The CDR3: CSVAGFLAGRITTQLTDTQYF. The CDR3 region has the DNA TGCAGCGTTGCCGGGTTCCTAGCGGGGAGAATAACAACCCAACTCACAGATACGCAGTATTTT.

The rearrangement uses TRBV29-1 and TRBJ1-2, with D possibly matching TRBD1 (5 bases). Trimming stripped 7 bases from V and 1 base from J, with 10 bases between. The CDR3 contains 12 residues. The germline V gene encodes CDR1 SQVTM and CDR2 ANQGSEA. DNA of the CDR3: TGCAGCGCCGAGACAGATAACTATGGCTACACCTTC. As protein: CSAETDNYGYTF.

The genes are TRBV6-2 or TRBV6-3 and TRBJ2-7, with 8 nucleotides matching TRBD2. V lost 5 bases, J lost 0 bases, and 12 bases stayed unmatched. The length of the CDR3 is 17 residues. The germline CDR1 and CDR2 sequences are MNHEY and SVGEGT. The CDR3 reads CASSPPPLAESSYEQYF. CDR3 bases: TGTGCCAGCAGTCCCCCCCCACTAGCGGAGAGCTCCTACGAGCAGTACTTC.

The V and J genes are TRBV6-2 or TRBV6-3 and TRBJ2-5, with 7 bases matching TRBD1. Trimming at V came to 6 bases and at J to 5 bases, leaving 12 bases not matched to a gene. The CDR3 has 15 amino acids. Germline V gene lookup returns CDR1 MNHEY and CDR2 SVGEGT. CDR3 coding DNA: TGTGCCAGCAGCCTCAACCGACAGGGTGAGGAGACCCAGTACTTC. It encodes CASSLNRQGEETQYF.

The gene calls are TRBV24-1 and TRBJ2-2; D perhaps matches TRBD1 (6 bases). This CDR3 spans 16 amino acids. V lost 7 bases to trimming and J lost 0 bases, with 14 bases between them. Germline-derived CDR1 and CDR2 are KGHDR and SFDVKD. The CDR3 here is CATSPGGGANTGELFF. DNA for the CDR3: TGTGCCACCAGCCCGGGTGGGGGCGCGAACACCGGGGAGCTGTTTTTT.

The rearrangement uses TRBV6-1 and TRBJ2-7, with 8 bases lining up with TRBD1. Germline trimming cut 1 base from V and 3 bases from J; bases unmatched to any gene: 8. Per germline, CDR1 MNHNS and CDR2 SASEGT. The CDR3 is made up of 16 amino acids. The CDR3 bases are TGTGCCAGCAGTGAAGAGTTGTGGGGGACAGGCTACGAGCAGTACTTC. Protein product: CASSEELWGTGYEQYF.

This chain's CDR3 is CASSQDQGRPYGYTF. The CDR3 DNA reads TGTGCCAGCAGCCAAGATCAGGGGCGTCCCTATGGCTACACCTTC. The rearrangement joins TRBV3-1 (or the pseudogene TRBV3-2) to TRBJ1-2; maybe TRBD1 (6 bases). Trimming stripped 0 bases from V and 4 bases from J, with 12 bases between. This CDR3 contains 15 residues. Germline V gene lookup returns CDR1 LGHDT and CDR2 YNNKEL (reference sequence).

V gene TRBV24-1 combines with J gene TRBJ1-2; D call uncertain. This CDR3 has 14 amino acids. Trimming shortened V by 3 bases and J by 4 bases, and 11 bases separated the two germline ends. CDR1 KGHDR and CDR2 SFDVKD come from the germline V gene. DNA of the CDR3: TGTGCCACCAGTGATCCCCGGCGGGGCTATGGCTACACCTTC. This codes for CATSDPRRGYGYTF.

CDR3 DNA: TGCGCCAGCTCAGGGGCCCTGAACACTGAAGCTTTCTTT. Protein: CASSGALNTEAFF. The chain combines TRBV4-1 with TRBJ1-1; D possibly corresponds to TRBD1 (6 bases). Germline V lookup: CDR1 MGHRA, CDR2 YSYEKL. Trimming shortened V by 8 bases and J by 0 bases, and 10 bases separated the two germline ends. CDR3 length equals 13 residues.

The rearrangement joins TRBV7-3 to TRBJ2-3; the D gene is possibly TRBD2 (5 bases). This CDR3 contains 15 residues. With 2 bases removed from V and 1 base from J, the gap between germline ends came to 10 bases. The germline CDR1 and CDR2 sequences are SGHTA and FQGTGA. CDR3 nucleotides: TGTGCCAGCAGCTTATCTTTCGGGGGCACAGATACGCAGTATTTT. This gives the protein CASSLSFGGTDTQYF. The entire variable domain, with the rest obtained from reference TRBV7-3 and TRBJ2-3, is as follows: GAGVSQTPSNKVTEKGKYVELRCDPISGHTALYWYRQSLGQGPEFLIYFQGTGAADDSGLPNDRFFAVRPEGSVSTLKIQRTERGDSAVYLCASSLSFGGTDTQYFGPGTRLTVL.

V and J are TRBV6-5 and TRBJ1-1; 9 bases align to TRBD1. Germline lookup yields CDR1 MNHEY and CDR2 SVGAGI. There are 12 residues in the CDR3. Germline trimming cut 6 bases from V and 5 bases from J; bases unmatched to any gene: 1. In nucleotides, the CDR3 is TGTGCCAGCAGGACAGGGGGAACTGAAGCTTTCTTT. The encoded protein is CASRTGGTEAFF.

V is TRBV6-5 and J is TRBJ1-3; D call uncertain. There are 14 residues in the CDR3. The V gene's germline CDR1 is MNHEY and CDR2 SVGAGI. V was pared by 11 bases and J by 0 bases, with 14 bases between. CDR3 nucleotides: TGTGCCGTCAACACCGCCAGCTCTGGAAACACCATATATTTT. It translates to CAVNTASSGNTIYF.

This sequence joins TRBV5-6 and TRBJ1-1; D is possibly TRBD1 (6 bases). Trimming pared 4 bases from V and 4 bases from J, leaving 14 bases between. The CDR3 covers 14 residues. The germline CDR1 and CDR2 sequences are SGHDT and YYEEEE. For the CDR3, the DNA is TGTGCCAGCAGCCCGACAGGTCGGGCCACTGAAGCTTTCTTT. It codes for CASSPTGRATEAFF.

This chain joins TRBV15 and TRBJ2-1, with 11 bases lining up with TRBD2. J was trimmed by 0 bases and V by 3 bases; bases with no gene match: 16. The CDR3 is 21 amino acids. Germline CDR1 is LNHNV and CDR2 is YYDKDF (reference sequence). The CDR3 reads CATSRFFIAGGTSGSYNEQFF. In DNA form, the CDR3 reads TGTGCCACCAGCAGGTTTTTTATAGCGGGGGGGACTTCTGGCTCCTACAATGAGCAGTTCTTC.

The genes are TRBV29-1 and TRBJ1-2, with 9 nucleotides matching TRBD1. J was trimmed by 2 bases and V by 7 bases; bases with no gene match: 8. Germline V lookup: CDR1 SQVTM, CDR2 ANQGSEA. This CDR3 region has 14 residues. CDR3 DNA: TGCAGCGGGGGGCAACAGGGGGCAAACTATGGCTACACCTTC. Amino acids: CSGGQQGANYGYTF.